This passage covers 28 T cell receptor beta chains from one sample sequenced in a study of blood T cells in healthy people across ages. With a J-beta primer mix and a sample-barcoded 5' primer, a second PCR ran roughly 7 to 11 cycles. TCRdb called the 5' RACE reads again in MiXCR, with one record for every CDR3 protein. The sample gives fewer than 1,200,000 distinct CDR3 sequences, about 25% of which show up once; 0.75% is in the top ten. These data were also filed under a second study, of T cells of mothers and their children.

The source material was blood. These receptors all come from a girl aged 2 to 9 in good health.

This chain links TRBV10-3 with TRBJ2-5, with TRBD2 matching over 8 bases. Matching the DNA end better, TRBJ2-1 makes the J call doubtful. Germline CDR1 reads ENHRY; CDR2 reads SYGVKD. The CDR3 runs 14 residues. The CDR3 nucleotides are TGTGCCATCAGAGTCAGCGGGGGCAACAATGAGCAGTTCTTC. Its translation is CAIRVSGGNNEQFF.

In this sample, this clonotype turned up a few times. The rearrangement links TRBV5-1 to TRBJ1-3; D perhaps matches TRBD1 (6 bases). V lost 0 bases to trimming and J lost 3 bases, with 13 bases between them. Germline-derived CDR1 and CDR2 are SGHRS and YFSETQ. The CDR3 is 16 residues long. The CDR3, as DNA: TGCGCCAGCAGCTTGGGACCGTGGGACATTGGAAACACCATATATTTT. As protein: CASSLGPWDIGNTIYF.

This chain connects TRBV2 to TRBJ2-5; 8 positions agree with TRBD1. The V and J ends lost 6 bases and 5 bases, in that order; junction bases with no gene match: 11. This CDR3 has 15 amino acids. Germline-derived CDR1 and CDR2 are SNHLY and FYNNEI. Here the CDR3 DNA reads TGTGCCAGCAGGGACAGGGTGACTTCTCGGGAGACCCAGTACTTC. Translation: CASRDRVTSRETQYF. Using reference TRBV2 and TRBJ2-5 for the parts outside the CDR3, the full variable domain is EPEVTQTPSHQVTQMGQEVILRCVPISNHLYFYWYRQILGQKVEFLVSFYNNEISEKSEIFDDQFSVERPDGSNFTLKIRSTKLEDSAMYFCASRDRVTSRETQYFGPGTRLLVL.

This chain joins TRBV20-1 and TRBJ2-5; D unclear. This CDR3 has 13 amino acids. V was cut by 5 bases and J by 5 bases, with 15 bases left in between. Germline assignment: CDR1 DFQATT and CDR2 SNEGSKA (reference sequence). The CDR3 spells CSAQESGPETQYF. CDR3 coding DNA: TGCAGTGCTCAAGAGTCCGGGCCGGAGACCCAGTACTTC.

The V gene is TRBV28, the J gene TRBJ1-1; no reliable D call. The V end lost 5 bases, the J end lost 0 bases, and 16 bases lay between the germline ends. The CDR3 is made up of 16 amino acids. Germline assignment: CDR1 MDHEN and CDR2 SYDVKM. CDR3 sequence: CASSLPPPGMNTEAFF. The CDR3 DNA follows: TGTGCCAGCAGTCTCCCCCCTCCCGGGATGAACACTGAAGCTTTCTTT.

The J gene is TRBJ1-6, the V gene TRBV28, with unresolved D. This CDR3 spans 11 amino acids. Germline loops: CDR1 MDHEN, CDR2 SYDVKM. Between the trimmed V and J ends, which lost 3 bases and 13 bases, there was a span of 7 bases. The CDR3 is CASSFLPPLHF. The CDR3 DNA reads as TGTGCCAGCAGTTTCCTCCCTCCCCTCCACTTT.

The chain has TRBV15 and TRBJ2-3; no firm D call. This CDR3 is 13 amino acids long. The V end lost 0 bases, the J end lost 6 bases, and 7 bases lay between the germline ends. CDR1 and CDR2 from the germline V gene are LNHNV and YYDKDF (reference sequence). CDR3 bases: TGTGCCACCAGCAGAGATGGGTTGGATACGCAGTATTTT. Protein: CATSRDGLDTQYF.

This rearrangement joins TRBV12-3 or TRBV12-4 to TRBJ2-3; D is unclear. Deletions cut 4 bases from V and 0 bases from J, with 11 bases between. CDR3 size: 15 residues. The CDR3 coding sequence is TGTGCCAGCAGTTGGCCCGAGACTAGCACAGATACGCAGTATTTT. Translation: CASSWPETSTDTQYF.

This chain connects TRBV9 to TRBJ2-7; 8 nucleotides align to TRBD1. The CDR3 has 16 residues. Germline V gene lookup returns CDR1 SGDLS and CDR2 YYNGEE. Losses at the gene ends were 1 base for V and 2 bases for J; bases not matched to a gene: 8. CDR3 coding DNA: TGTGCCAGCAGCGTAACCATCGGGACAGGAGCCTACGAGCAGTACTTC. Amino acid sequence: CASSVTIGTGAYEQYF.

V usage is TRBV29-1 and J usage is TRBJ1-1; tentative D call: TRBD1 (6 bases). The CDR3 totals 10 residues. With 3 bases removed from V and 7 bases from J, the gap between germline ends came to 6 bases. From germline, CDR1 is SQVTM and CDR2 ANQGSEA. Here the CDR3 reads CSVETGEAFF. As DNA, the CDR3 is TGCAGCGTTGAGACAGGTGAAGCTTTCTTT.

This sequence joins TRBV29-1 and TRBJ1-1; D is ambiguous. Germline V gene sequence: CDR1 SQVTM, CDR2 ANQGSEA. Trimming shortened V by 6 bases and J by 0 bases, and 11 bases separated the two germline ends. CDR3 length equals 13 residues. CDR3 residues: CSVPSLLNTEAFF. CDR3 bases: TGCAGCGTACCGTCCTTGTTGAACACTGAAGCTTTCTTT.

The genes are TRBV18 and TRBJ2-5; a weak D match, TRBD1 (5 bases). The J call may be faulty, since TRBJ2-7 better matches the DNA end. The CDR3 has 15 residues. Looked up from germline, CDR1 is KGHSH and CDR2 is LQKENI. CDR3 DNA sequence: TGTGCCAGCTCACCACCGTTCCTTCAGGGAAACGAGCAGTACTTC. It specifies CASSPPFLQGNEQYF.

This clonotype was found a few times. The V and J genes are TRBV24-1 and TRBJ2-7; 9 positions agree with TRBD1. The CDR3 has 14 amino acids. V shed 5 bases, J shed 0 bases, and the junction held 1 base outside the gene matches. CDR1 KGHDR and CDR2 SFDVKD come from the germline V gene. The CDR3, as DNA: TGTGCCACCAGTGTGACAGGGGGCTCCTACGAGCAGTACTTC. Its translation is CATSVTGGSYEQYF.

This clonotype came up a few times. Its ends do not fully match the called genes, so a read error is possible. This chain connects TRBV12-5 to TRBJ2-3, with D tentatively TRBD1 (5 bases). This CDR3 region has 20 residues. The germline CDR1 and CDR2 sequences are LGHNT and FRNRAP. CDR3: CASGLVQQVRKEPEKDTQYF. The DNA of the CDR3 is TGTGCTAGTGGTCTGGTACAACAGGTCAGAAAGGAACCTGAAAAAGATACGCAGTATTTT.

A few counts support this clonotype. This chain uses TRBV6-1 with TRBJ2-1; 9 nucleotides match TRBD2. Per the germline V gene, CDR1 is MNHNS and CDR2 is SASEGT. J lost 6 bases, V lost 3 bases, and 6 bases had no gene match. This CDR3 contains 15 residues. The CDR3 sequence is CASSDLAGVANEQFF. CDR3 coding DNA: TGTGCCAGCAGTGATTTAGCGGGAGTAGCCAATGAGCAGTTCTTC.

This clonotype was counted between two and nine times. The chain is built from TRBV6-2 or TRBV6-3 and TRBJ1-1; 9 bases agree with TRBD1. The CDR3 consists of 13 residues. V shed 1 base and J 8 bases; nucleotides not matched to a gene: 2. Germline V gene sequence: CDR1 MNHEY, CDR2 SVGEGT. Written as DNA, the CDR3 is TGTGCCAGCAGTTACTGGGGACAGGGCGAAGCTTTCTTT. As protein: CASSYWGQGEAFF.

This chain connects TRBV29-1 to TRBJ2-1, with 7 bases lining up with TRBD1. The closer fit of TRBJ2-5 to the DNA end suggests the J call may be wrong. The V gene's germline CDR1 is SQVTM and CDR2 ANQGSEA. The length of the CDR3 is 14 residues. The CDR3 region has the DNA TGCAGCGTGGAACCAGACAGGGCTGGGGAGACCCAGTACTTC. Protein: CSVEPDRAGETQYF.

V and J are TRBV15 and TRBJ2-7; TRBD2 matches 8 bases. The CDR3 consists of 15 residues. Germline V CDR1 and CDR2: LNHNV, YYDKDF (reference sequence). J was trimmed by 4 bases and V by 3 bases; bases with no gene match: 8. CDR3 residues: CATSSGLAGRYEQYF. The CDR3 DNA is TGTGCCACCAGCAGCGGGCTAGCGGGCAGGTACGAGCAGTACTTC. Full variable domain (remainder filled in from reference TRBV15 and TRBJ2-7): DAMVIQNPRYQVTQFGKPVTLSCSQTLNHNVMYWYQQKSSQAPKLLFHYYDKDFNNEADTPDNFQSRRPNTSFCFLDIRSPGLGDTAMYLCATSSGLAGRYEQYFGPGTRLTVT.

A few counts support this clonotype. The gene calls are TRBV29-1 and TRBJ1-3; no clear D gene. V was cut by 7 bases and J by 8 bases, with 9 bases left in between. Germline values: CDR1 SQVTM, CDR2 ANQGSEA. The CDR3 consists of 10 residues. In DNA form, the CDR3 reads TGCAGCGCCATAATCGACACCATATATTTT. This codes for CSAIIDTIYF.

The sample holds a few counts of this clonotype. This CDR3 is CASSSSGGAEQYF. In DNA form, the CDR3 reads TGTGCCAGCAGTTCTAGCGGCGGAGCCGAGCAGTACTTC. The chain links TRBV28 to TRBJ2-7; TRBD2 matches 7 bases. There are 13 residues in the CDR3. The V and J ends lost 4 bases and 6 bases, in that order; junction bases with no gene match: 6. From germline, CDR1 is MDHEN and CDR2 SYDVKM.

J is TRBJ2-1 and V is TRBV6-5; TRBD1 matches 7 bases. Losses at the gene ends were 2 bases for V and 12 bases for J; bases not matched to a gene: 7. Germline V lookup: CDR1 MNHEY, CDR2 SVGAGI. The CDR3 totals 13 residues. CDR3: CASSYGSSGGQFF. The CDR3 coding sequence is TGTGCCAGCAGTTACGGGTCATCAGGGGGGCAGTTCTTC.

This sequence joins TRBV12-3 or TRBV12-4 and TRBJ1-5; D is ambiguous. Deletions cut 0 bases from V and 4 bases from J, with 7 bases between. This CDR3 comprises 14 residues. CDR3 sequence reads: CASSLAIENQPQHF. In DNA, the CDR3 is TGTGCCAGCAGTTTAGCCATAGAAAATCAGCCCCAGCATTTT.

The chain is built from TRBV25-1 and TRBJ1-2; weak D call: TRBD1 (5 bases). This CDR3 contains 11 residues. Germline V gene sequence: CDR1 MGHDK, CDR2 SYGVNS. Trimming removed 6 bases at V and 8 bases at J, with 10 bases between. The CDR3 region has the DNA TGTGCCAGCAGGGGGGGAATGGGCTACACCTTC. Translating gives CASRGGMGYTF.

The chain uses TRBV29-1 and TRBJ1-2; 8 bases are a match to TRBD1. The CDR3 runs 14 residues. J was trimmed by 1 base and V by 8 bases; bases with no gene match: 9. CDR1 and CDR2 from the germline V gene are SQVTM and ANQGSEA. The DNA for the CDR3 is TGCAGCCCAAGAGACAGGGGCCATAACTATGGCTACACCTTC. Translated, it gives CSPRDRGHNYGYTF.

The CDR3 sequence is CASSYSTGAAPRVEQYF. DNA of the CDR3: TGTGCCAGCAGTTACTCGACAGGGGCCGCCCCCAGGGTCGAGCAGTACTTC. The chain employs TRBV6-5 and TRBJ2-7, with TRBD1 matching 8 bases. V was clipped by 0 bases and J by 6 bases; unmatched bases: 13. CDR3 length: 17 residues. Germline CDR1 MNHEY, CDR2 SVGAGI.

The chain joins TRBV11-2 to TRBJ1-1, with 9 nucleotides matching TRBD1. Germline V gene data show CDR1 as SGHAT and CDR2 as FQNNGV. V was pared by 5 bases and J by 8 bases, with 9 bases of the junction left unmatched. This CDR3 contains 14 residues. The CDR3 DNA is TGTGCCAGCAGCCCTACGGGACAGGGAGAAGAAGCTTTCTTT. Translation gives CASSPTGQGEEAFF.

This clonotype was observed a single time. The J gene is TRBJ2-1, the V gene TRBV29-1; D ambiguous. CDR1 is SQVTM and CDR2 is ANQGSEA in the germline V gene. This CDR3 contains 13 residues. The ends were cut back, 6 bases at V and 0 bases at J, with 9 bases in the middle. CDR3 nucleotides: TGCAGCGTCTCCCTAATCTCCTACAATGAGCAGTTCTTC. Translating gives CSVSLISYNEQFF.

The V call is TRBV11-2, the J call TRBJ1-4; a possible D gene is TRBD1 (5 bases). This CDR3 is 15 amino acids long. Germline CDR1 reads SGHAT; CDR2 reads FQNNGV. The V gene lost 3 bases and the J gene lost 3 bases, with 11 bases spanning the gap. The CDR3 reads CASSFWGRPNEKLFF. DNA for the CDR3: TGTGCCAGCAGCTTCTGGGGCAGACCTAATGAAAAACTGTTTTTT.